Sequencing of this T cell receptor beta chain was carried out in a study of blood T cell repertoires in COVID-19 (dated by TCRdb to about 2020). Background on the whole study: The collaborator samples originated in the United States, Italy and Spain and spanned the acute and convalescent phases of COVID-19. Nearly every sample came with metadata listing a de-identified subject ID, COVID-19 status, age in years and sex. Where available, HLA class I and class II types were obtained from metadata supplied by the sample provider rather than from assay-based typing. The prospective study material was composed of cDNA or gDNA derived from T cells, B-cell-depleted T cells, or PBMCs. A freely available public database, intended as a resource for researchers studying the immune response to SARS-CoV-2, is where the repertoires were released. Deeply sampled blood TCRbeta repertoires from subjects exposed to, actively infected with, or recovered from COVID-19 were included in the dataset. The samples were drawn from two sources: the first 160 participants of the ongoing ImmuneRACE study, and 1,000 to 1,500 subjects contributed by 6 global collaborators. Study-wide findings and limitations: The quantity of clinical and demographic metadata differed by source and by participant and was supplied without curation.

Collaborating institutions collected whole blood in K2EDTA tubes following their own protocols. For TCRbeta analysis, collaborator samples were shipped as frozen whole blood, as isolated PBMCs, or as DNA extracted from either sample type. The immunoSEQ Assay, a bias-controlled multiplex PCR, was used to amplify TCRbeta CDR3 regions from genomic DNA. The paper's processing steps were these. Within the assay, amplification of reference gene primers was used to estimate how many nucleated cells each sample contained. To quantify the absolute abundance of each unique TCRbeta CDR3 rearrangement, sequence reads were collapsed and filtered. For each sample, productive Simpson clonality was calculated as the square root of Simpson's diversity index over productive rearrangements. The clones in this table, taken by TCRdb from immuneACCESS, are in-frame only. Not every clone is retained; where verified, under half of the shortfall comes from an unresolved V gene, and the cause of the rest is unknown. V and J calls and clone size follow that table, whereas D and trimming were derived from the DNA. The sample records 250,000 to 300,000 clones, less than 90% of which are singletons. The top ten constitute under 5% of the sample.

Remarks on this clone: Its antigen remains unidentified. One end of the junction varies from germline; a read error may be responsible.

The receptor comes from a man aged 55 to 69 with acute or convalescent COVID-19. Sequenced input: peripheral blood.

The CDR3 protein is CASSPSTGTVPGELFF. The DNA sequence is as follows: TGTGCTAGCAGCCCCAGTACCGGGACTGTGCCCGGGGAGCTGTTTTTT. The rearrangement combines TRBV7-7 with TRBJ2-2; TRBD2 is a weak D gene call, 6 bases matching. The CDR3, from cysteine to phenylalanine, totals 16 residues. Just the 48-base CDR3 DNA is kept, in frame starting at base 1. CDR1 SSHAT and CDR2 FNYEAQ are derived from the germline V gene (reference sequence).